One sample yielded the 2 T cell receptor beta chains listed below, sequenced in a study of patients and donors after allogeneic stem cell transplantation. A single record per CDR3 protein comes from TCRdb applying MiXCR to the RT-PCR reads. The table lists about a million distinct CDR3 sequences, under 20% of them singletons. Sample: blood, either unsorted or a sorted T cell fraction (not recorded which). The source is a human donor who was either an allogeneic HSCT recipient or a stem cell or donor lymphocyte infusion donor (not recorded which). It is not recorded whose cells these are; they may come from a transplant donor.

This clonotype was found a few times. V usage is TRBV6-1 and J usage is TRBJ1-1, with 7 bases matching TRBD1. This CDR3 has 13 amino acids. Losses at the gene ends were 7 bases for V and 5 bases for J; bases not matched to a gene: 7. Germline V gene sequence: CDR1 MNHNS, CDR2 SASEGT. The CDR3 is CASTSTGWTEAFF. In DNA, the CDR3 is TGTGCCAGCACGTCGACAGGGTGGACTGAAGCTTTCTTT.

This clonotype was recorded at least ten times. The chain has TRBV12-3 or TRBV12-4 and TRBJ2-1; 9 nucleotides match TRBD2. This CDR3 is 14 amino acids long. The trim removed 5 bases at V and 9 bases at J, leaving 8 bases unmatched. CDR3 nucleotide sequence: TGTGCCAGCAGTGGCGACGGACTAGCGACTGAGCAGTTCTTC. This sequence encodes CASSGDGLATEQFF.